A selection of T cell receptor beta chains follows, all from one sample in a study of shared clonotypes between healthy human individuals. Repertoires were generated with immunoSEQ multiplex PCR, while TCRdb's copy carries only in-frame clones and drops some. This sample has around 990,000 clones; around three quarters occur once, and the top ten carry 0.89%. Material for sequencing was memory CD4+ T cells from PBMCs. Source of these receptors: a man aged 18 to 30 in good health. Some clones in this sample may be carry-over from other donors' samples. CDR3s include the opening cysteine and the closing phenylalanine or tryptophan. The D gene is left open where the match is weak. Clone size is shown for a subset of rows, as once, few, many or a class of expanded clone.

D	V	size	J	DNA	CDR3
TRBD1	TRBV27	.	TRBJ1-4	TGTGCCAGCAGTCTAACAGGGGCCCCAACTAATGAAAAACTGTTTTTT	CASSLTGAPTNEKLFF
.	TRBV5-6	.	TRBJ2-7	TGTGCCAGCCGATTTCGGACCGGCAGTCGACGAGAGCAGTACTTC	CASRFRTGSRREQYF
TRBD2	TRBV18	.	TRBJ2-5	TGTGCCAGCTCACCAAGCGGGAGCGGGGAGACCCAGTACTTC	CASSPSGSGETQYF
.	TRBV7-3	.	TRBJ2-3	TGTGCCAGCAGCTTCAAAACCGGGACGCCGGATACGCAGTATTTT	CASSFKTGTPDTQYF
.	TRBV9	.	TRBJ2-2	TGTGCCAGCAGCGTAGTTGGGGGATCCGGGGAGCTGTTTTTT	CASSVVGGSGELFF
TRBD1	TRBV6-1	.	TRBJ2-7	TGTGCCAGCAGTGGACCCGGGACAGGCTCCTACGAGCAGTACTTC	CASSGPGTGSYEQYF
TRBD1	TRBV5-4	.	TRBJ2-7	TGTGCCAGCAGCTCATCTGGGAGACAGGGGGAGTACTTC	CASSSSGRQGEYF
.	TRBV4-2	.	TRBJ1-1	TGTGCCAGCAGCCGCGCGGTAACAACTGAAGCTTTCTTT	CASSRAVTTEAFF
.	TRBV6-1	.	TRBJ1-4	TGTGCCAGCAGTTTGGAGCGGGGGATGGGTGAAAAACTGTTTTTT	CASSLERGMGEKLFF
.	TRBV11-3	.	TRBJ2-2	TGTGCCAGCAGCTTCGGACAGGGAATCGCGACTAGCGACACCGGGGAGCTGTTTTTT	CASSFGQGIATSDTGELFF
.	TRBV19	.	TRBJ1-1	TGTGCCAGTAAGTTCGGGGGGAACACTGAAGCTTTCTTT	CASKFGGNTEAFF
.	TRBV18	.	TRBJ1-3	TGTGCCAGCTCACCGGACAGCTTCCACTCTGGAAACACCATATATTTT	CASSPDSFHSGNTIYF
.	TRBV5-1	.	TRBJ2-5	TGCGCCAGCAGCTTGCAGGGTAGAGAGACCCAGTACTTC	CASSLQGRETQYF
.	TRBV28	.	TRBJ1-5	TGTGCCAGCAGTTTAAGTCAGGGCGGACGTGGGCCCCAGCATTTT	CASSLSQGGRGPQHF
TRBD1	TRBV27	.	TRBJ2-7	TGTGCCAGCAGTTCTCCCGGGACAGGGTGGGGCGAGCAGTACTTC	CASSSPGTGWGEQYF
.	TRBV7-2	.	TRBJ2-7	TGTGCCAGCAGCTTAGCAGCGCAGGTCGACTACGAGCAGTACTTC	CASSLAAQVDYEQYF
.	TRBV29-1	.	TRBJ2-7	TGCAGCGTTGGACTGAGTCTCTCCTACGAGCAGTACTTC	CSVGLSLSYEQYF
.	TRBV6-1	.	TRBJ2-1	TGTGCCAGCAGTGAAACGCTGGACAGCTCCTACAATGAGCAGTTCTTC	CASSETLDSSYNEQFF
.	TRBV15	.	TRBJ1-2	TGTGCCACCAGCAGTGTCGGGTATGGCTACACCTTC	CATSSVGYGYTF
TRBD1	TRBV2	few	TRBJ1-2	TGTGCCAGCAGTGATCGACAGGGGGCAGGGTATGGCTATGGCTACACCTTC	CASSDRQGAGYGYGYTF
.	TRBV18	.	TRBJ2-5	TGTGCCAGCTCACGTAGCGGACAAGAGACCCAGTACTTC	CASSRSGQETQYF
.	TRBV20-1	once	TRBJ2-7	TGCAGTGTGGGGGGCTACGAGCAGTACTTC	CSVGGYEQYF
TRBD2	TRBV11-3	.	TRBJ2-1	TGTGCCAGCAGCGGACGAGCGGGAACCGACAATGAGCAGTTCTTC	CASSGRAGTDNEQFF
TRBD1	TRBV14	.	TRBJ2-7	TGTGCCAGCAGCCGATATTCAGGGACAGACTACGAGCAGTACTTC	CASSRYSGTDYEQYF
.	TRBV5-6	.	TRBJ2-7	TGTGCCAGCAGCGTGGGATGGGGGATCTACGAGCAGTACTTC	CASSVGWGIYEQYF
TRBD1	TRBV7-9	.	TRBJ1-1	TGTGCCAGCAGCTTAGCGACAGGGGTAAACACTGAAGCTTTCTTT	CASSLATGVNTEAFF
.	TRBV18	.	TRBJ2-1	TGTGCCAGCTCACCATTGGGACTGGAGGATGAGCAGTTCTTC	CASSPLGLEDEQFF
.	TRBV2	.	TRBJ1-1	TGTGCCAGCGTGACCTGGGACGGATACACTGAAGCTTTCTTT	CASVTWDGYTEAFF
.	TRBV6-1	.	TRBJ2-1	TGTGCCAGCAGCCCTCAAATTAATGAGCAGTTCTTC	CASSPQINEQFF
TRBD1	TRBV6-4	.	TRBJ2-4	TGTGCCAGCAGGGACAGGGGGCTCAAAAACATTCAGTACTTC	CASRDRGLKNIQYF
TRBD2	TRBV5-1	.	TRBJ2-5	TGCGCCAGCAGCTTAGTTACTAGCGGGTCCGAGACCCAGTACTTC	CASSLVTSGSETQYF
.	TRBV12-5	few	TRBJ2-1	TGTGCTAGTGGTGGGATAGGCGATGAGCAGTTCTTC	CASGGIGDEQFF
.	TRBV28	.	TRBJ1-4	TGTGCCATCTCCAAATCGGGGTCAAGGGATGAAAAACTGTTTTTT	CAISKSGSRDEKLFF
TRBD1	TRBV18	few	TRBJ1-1	TGTGCCAGCTCACCATCCCCGAACAGGGGTGACACTGAAGCTTTCTTT	CASSPSPNRGDTEAFF
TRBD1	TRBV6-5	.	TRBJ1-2	TGTGCCAGCAGCCCGGGACAGGGTTTTCGTCTGGGCTACACCTTC	CASSPGQGFRLGYTF
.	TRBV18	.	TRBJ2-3	TGTGCCAGCTCACAGAGCCTCCCAGATACGCAGTATTTT	CASSQSLPDTQYF
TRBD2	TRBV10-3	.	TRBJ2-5	TGTGCCATCAGTCCAATAGCGGGAGAGGGAGAGACCCAGTACTTC	CAISPIAGEGETQYF
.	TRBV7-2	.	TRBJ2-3	TGTGCCAGCAGCACCGGGTATACGCAGTATTTT	CASSTGYTQYF
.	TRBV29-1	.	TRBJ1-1	TGCAGCGTCGCCCCGAACACTGAAGCTTTCTTT	CSVAPNTEAFF
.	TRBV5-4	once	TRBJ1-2	TGTGCCAGCAGTTTTCAGGGAGCCCGTGGCTACACCTTC	CASSFQGARGYTF
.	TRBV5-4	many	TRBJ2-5	TGTGCCAGCAGGCTACAGGGCCGGGAGACCCAGTACTTC	CASRLQGRETQYF
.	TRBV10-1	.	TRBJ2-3	TGCGGCAACCTGCGGGAAGTCACAGATACGCAGTATTTT	CGNLREVTDTQYF
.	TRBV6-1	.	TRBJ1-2	TGTGCCATCAGTGCCGGGACAACTAACTATGGCTACACCTTC	CAISAGTTNYGYTF
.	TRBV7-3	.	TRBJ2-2	TGTGCCAGCAGCAGACACACCGGGGAGCTGTTTTTT	CASSRHTGELFF
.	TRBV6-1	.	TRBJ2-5	TGTGCCAGCAGTGACAGGTTGGGGGAGACCCAGTACTTC	CASSDRLGETQYF
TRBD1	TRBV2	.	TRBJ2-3	TGTGCCAGTACGTTGGACAGGGATACGCAGTATTTT	CASTLDRDTQYF
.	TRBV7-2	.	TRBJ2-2	TGTGCCAGCAGCCCTAAGGCTCCCTCCCTAGTTGGTCGGACCGGGGAGCTGTTTTTT	CASSPKAPSLVGRTGELFF
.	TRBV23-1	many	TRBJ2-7	TGCGCCAGCAGTCACCTCGCGGGGGGGACAGGGTATAACGAGCAGTACTTC	CASSHLAGGTGYNEQYF
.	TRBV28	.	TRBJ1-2	TGTGCCAGCAGCCCCCCCCGGGGGTGGGGCTACACCTTC	CASSPPRGWGYTF
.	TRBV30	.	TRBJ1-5	TGTGCCTGGAGCCCGGGTTTCAAGCCCCAGCATTTT	CAWSPGFKPQHF
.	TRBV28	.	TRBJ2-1	TGTGCCAGCAACCAAGGGTGGGGGTATTACAATGAGCAGTTCTTC	CASNQGWGYYNEQFF
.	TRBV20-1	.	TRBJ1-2	TGCAGTGCTACCAACCCCCGACCCACCTTC	CSATNPRPTF